The present TCR beta chain was sequenced within a study of T cell repertoires in cytomegalovirus infection. About the research overall: Both CMV infection and a matching HLA type were indicated by public TCR beta signatures.

The length of the CDR3 is 13 residues. The V gene lost 3 bases and the J gene lost 0 bases, with 6 bases spanning the gap. Germline loops: CDR1 DFQATT, CDR2 SNEGSKA (reference sequence). Whole-study findings and limits: Frequencies of public TCR beta families were cumulated, and this identified carriers of CMV plus the relevant HLA. The response measured ex vivo was dominated by TCR beta clonotypes (HLA-C-restricted and CMV-specific).

As to this clonotype: Its matching antigen is unknown.

TCRdb fed the reads into MiXCR, producing one record per CDR3 protein. The profile covers around 550,000 distinct CDR3 sequences, with more than 20% appearing a single time and roughly 13% taken by the ten largest. V gene TRBV20-1 combines with J gene TRBJ1-3; D unresolved. The sequencing sample was made of PBMCs. The sequence came from a human donor in good health (CMV status not recorded). Some clones in this sample may be carry-over from other donors' samples. CDR3: CSARRISGNTIYF. CDR3 DNA: TGCAGTGCTAGGAGAATCTCTGGAAACACCATATATTTT.